This T cell receptor (beta chain) was identified in a study of shared clonotypes between healthy human individuals. CDR3 length: 15 residues. Germline V gene lookup returns CDR1 SGDLS and CDR2 YYNGEE. The ends were cut back, 3 bases at V and 0 bases at J, with 13 bases in the middle. The naive CD8 subset, CD45RO-negative cells positively selected for CCR7, excluded terminally differentiated effector memory CD45RA+ cells. Libraries were prepared by immunoSEQ multiplex PCR; TCRdb keeps only in-frame clonotypes and omits some of them. The profile shows approximately 600,000 clones, 85% to 95% of them singletons.

The TCR originated in a woman aged 30 to 39 in good health. The chain uses TRBV9 and TRBJ2-7; a possible D gene is TRBD1 (5 bases). Source material: naive CD8+ T cells sorted from blood. CDR3 nucleotide sequence: TGTGCCAGCAGCGGGGCAGGACACAGCTCCTACGAGCAGTACTTC. As protein: CASSGAGHSSYEQYF.